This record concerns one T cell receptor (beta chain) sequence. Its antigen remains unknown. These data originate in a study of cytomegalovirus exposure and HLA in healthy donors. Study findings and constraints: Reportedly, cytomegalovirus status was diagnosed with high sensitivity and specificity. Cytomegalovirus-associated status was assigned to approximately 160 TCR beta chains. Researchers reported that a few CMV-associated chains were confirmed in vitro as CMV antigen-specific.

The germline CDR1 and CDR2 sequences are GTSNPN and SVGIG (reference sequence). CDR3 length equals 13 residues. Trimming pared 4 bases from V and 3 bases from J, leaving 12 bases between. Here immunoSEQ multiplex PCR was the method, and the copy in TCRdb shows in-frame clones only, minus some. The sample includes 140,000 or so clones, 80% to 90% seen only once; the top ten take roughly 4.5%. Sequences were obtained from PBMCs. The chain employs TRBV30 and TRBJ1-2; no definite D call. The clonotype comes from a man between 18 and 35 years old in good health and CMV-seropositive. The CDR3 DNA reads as TGTGCCTGGACCCGCCAGGCGCACTATGGCTACACCTTC. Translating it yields CAWTRQAHYGYTF.